This TCR beta chain was recovered during a study of blood T cell repertoires in COVID-19. Study processing details: Nucleated cell counts were estimated from reference gene primer amplification. Produced via immunoSEQ multiplex PCR; TCRdb's table is partial and in-frame only. The DNA gave D and trimming, while V, J and clone size come from that table. The repertoire has about 84,000 clones, around four fifths of them found once; the top ten carry 30% to 45%. In germline, CDR1 is MNHEY, CDR2 SVGAGI. J was trimmed by 1 base and V by 2 bases; bases with no gene match: 3. The CDR3 has 15 residues. Sequencing was performed on peripheral blood. This sequence was found in a man at least 80 years old with active or convalescent COVID-19. This rearrangement joins TRBV6-5 to TRBJ1-1, with 8 positions matching TRBD1. CDR3 sequence reads: CASSYPGTGNTEAFF. CDR3 bases: TGTGCCAGCAGTTACCCCGGGACAGGGAACACTGAAGCTTTCTTT.